Listed below are T cell receptor beta chains from one sample, sequenced in a study of cytomegalovirus exposure and HLA in healthy donors. Sequenced by immunoSEQ multiplex PCR; TCRdb stores in-frame clones only, minus some. The sample includes about 160,000 clones, around 74% of them seen just once. Source material: PBMCs. Every receptor here comes from a young woman in good health and CMV-seronegative. Both conserved end residues are part of each CDR3. D genes are given only for firm matches.

TRBV7-9 | NA | CASSSTGRDEQYF
TRBV5-4 | TRBD1 | CASRLDRSSTEAFF
TRBV6-5 | TRBD2 | CASSLSGGPWETQYF
TRBV6-6 | TRBD1 | CASRGDRLPGGYTF
TRBV7-6 | TRBD1 | CASSLTGGAVDTQYF
TRBV11-2 | NA | CASSSSNGEETQYF
TRBV12-5 | NA | CASGRQDQAFF
TRBV11-2 | TRBD2 | CASSPLAGGETQYF
TRBV7-9 | NA | CASSNWRAHLEAFF
TRBV6-6 | TRBD1 | CASSLDRGPYPLHF
TRBV5-1 | NA | CASTGQGGGTDTQYF
TRBV9 | NA | CASSARDFITDTQYF
TRBV9 | TRBD2 | CASSVASSGGGETQYF
TRBV4-1 | NA | CASSPVQGGNTEAFF
TRBV6-5 | TRBD1 | CASSYSSGTGTGELFF
TRBV18 | NA | CASSPALGSGANVLTF
TRBV5-6 | NA | CASSLWGGLGYTF
TRBV5-5 | NA | CASSRFYGTGELFF
TRBV6-1 | NA | CASSVGAYFNSPLHF
TRBV27 | NA | CASSFSLNTEAFF
TRBV2 | TRBD1 | CASSLIRDSPNYGYTF
TRBV18 | NA | CASSSQGWAQETQYF
TRBV5-1 | TRBD1 | CASSFTGGLQSGEAFF
TRBV2 | NA | CASSEQGGNTGELFF
TRBV28 | NA | CASSLWSGGYNSPLHF
TRBV9 | TRBD1 | CASSVVGGAGNTEAFF
TRBV18 | TRBD1 | CASSKGAISYEQYF
TRBV29-1 | TRBD1 | CSVQGDGQGVEKYSNQPQHF
TRBV5-1 | TRBD2 | CASSSSGGAGDTQYF
TRBV6-5 | TRBD2 | CASSSGLAGGTDTQYF
TRBV6-1 | TRBD1 | CASRPGTGGVYGYTF
TRBV9 | NA | CASSVGSRGTEAFF
TRBV2 | TRBD1 | CASKFGTEGLANYGYTF
TRBV7-2 | TRBD2 | CASSILAGAGNIQYF
TRBV30 | NA | CASPLSESSGANVLTF
TRBV15 | NA | CATSSGPPRDIIKNIQYF
TRBV19 | NA | CASRGTPLSAGELFF
TRBV18 | NA | CASSLTEENTIYF
TRBV4-1 | TRBD1 | CASSQGQGAEAFF
TRBV28 | TRBD2 | CASTGWGGGTYNEQFF
TRBV27 | NA | CASGATGNTIYF